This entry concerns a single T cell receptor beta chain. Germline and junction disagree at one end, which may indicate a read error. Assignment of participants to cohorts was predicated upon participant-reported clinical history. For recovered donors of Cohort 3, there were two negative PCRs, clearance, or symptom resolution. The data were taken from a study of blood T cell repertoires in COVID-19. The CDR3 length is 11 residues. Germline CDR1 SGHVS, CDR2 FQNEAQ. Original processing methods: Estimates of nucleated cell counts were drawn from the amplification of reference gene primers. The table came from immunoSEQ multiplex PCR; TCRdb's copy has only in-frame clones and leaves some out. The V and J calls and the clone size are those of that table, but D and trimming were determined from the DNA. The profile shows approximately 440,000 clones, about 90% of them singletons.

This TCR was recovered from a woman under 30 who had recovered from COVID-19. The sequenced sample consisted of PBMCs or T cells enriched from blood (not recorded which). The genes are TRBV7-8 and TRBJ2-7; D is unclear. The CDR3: CASCLIDEQYF. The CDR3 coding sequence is TGTGCCAGCTGCTTAATCGACGAGCAGTACTTC. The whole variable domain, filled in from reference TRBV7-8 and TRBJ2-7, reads GAGVSQSPRYKVAKRGQDVALRCDPISGHVSLFWYQQALGQGPEFLTYFQNEAQLDKSGLPSDRFFAERPEGSVSTLKIQRTQQEDSAVYLCASCLIDEQYFGPGTRLTVT.